This TCR beta chain was captured in a study of human T cells and chemical hapten exposure. Unique molecular identifiers were attached to individual cDNA molecules during library preparation. TCRdb analysed the RACE reads with MiXCR anew, one entry per CDR3 protein. The sample has some 62,000 distinct CDR3 sequences; roughly 9.6% are singletons. The time point denotes: patch test 3, about 24 weeks after DPC sensitization. Described treatment: therapeutic diphenylcyclopropenone sensitization with weekly scalp DPC. As concerns this clonotype: Its target is unknown.

The CDR3 contains 13 residues. Germline CDR1 WSHSY, CDR2 SAAADI. The V gene lost 8 bases and the J gene lost 8 bases, with 15 bases spanning the gap. Whole-study results and caveats: As patch test score rose, PT1 expanded TCR counts tended to rise as well.

The TCR was taken from a woman aged 25 to 39 with alopecia areata. Some clones in this sample may be carry-over from other donors' samples. The material was whole blood, obtained in connection with sensitization to the hapten diphenylcyclopropenone (DPC). The rearrangement uses TRBV10-2 and TRBJ1-4; possible D gene TRBD1, 6 bases. The CDR3 loop is CASWDRGAEKLFF. CDR3 in DNA: TGCGCCAGCTGGGATCGGGGGGCGGAAAAACTGTTTTTT.